The next 20 T cell receptor beta chains were all read from a single sample in a study of glioma-infiltrating T cells. The iRepertoire nested amplicon-rescue multiplex PCR amplified TCR alpha and beta CDR3s from RNA. MiXCR, run by TCRdb on the multiplex PCR reads, gives a single entry per CDR3 protein. Among more than 95,000 distinct CDR3 sequences, 23% were seen once, and the ten largest hold roughly 15%. The sequenced sample consisted of glioma tissue, nonneoplastic brain tissue, or PBMCs (not recorded which). The receptors originated from a human donor with low-grade glioma or glioblastoma, undergoing nonglioma brain surgery, or in good health (not recorded which).

This clonotype was counted many times. The chain has TRBV18 and TRBJ2-3; D remains unclear. CDR3 size: 15 residues. Germline V gene lookup returns CDR1 KGHSH and CDR2 LQKENI. V lost 0 bases and J lost 0, with 7 bases in between. The CDR3 spells CASSPPTTSTDTQYF. CDR3 in DNA: TGTGCCAGCTCACCACCTACGACTAGCACAGATACGCAGTATTTT.

The V gene is TRBV20-1, the J gene TRBJ2-1; 12 bases fit TRBD2. Per the germline V gene, CDR1 is DFQATT and CDR2 is SNEGSKA (reference sequence). This CDR3 has 20 residues. Trimming took 1 base from V and 4 from J; bases not matched to a gene: 17. This CDR3 reads CSARGGPSGRAPWGYNEQFF. For the CDR3, the DNA is TGCAGTGCTAGAGGTGGACCTAGCGGGAGGGCCCCCTGGGGGTACAATGAGCAGTTCTTC.

Remarks on this clonotype: This could be a read error, since a much larger clone is one nucleotide away. The CDR3 loop is CASTKQGTEQYF. CDR3 in DNA: TGTGCCAGCACCAAACAGGGGACCGAGCAGTACTTC. The gene calls are TRBV7-9 and TRBJ2-7, with 7 positions matching TRBD1. V shed 7 bases, J shed 6 bases, and the junction held 6 bases outside the gene matches. The CDR3 is 12 amino acids. Germline lookup yields CDR1 SEHNR and CDR2 FQNEAQ (reference sequence). The full variable domain, completed using reference TRBV7-9 and TRBJ2-7, is DTGVSQNPRHKITKRGQNVTFRCDPISEHNRLYWYRQTLGQGPEFLTYFQNEAQLEKSRLLSDRFSAERPKGSFSTLEIQRTEQGDSAMYLCASTKQGTEQYFGPGTRLTVT.

This clonotype was seen ten or more times. This sequence joins TRBV28 and TRBJ2-7; either TRBD1 or TRBD2 may supply D (5 bases each). Trimming removed 8 bases from V and 7 bases from J, with 15 bases in between. The germline V gene encodes CDR1 MDHEN and CDR2 SYDVKM. The CDR3 covers 12 residues. The DNA for the CDR3 is TGTGCCAGCTCCCCCCTGGGGGATGAGCAGTACTTC. It encodes CASSPLGDEQYF.

This clonotype was detected ten times or more. The V and J genes are TRBV24-1 and TRBJ1-5; 7 bases fit TRBD1. The CDR3 sequence is 14 residues long. Germline-derived CDR1 and CDR2 are KGHDR and SFDVKD. The V segment lost 5 bases and the J segment 4 bases; nucleotides outside the gene matches: 4. The CDR3 spells CATSAPGQNQPQHF. CDR3 DNA sequence: TGTGCCACCAGTGCCCCGGGACAGAATCAGCCCCAGCATTTT.

This clonotype has at least ten counts. V usage is TRBV28 and J usage is TRBJ1-3; D unresolved. This CDR3 contains 15 residues. Trimming left V 2 bases short and J 2 bases short, with 10 bases between. Germline V CDR1 and CDR2: MDHEN, SYDVKM. As DNA, the CDR3 is TGTGCCAGCAGTTTACGTGTCAGTACTGGAAACACCATATATTTT. It specifies CASSLRVSTGNTIYF.

This clonotype was observed many times. V gene TRBV5-1 combines with J gene TRBJ2-3, with TRBD2 matching 8 bases. The CDR3 spans 13 residues. The J segment lost 4 bases and the V segment lost 4 bases, leaving 2 bases of the junction unmatched. From germline, CDR1 is SGHRS and CDR2 YFSETQ. The CDR3 nucleotides are TGCGCCAGCAGCACTAGCGGAGCAGATACGCAGTATTTT. Translation: CASSTSGADTQYF.

This clonotype turned up a few times. The chain is built from TRBV3-1 and TRBJ1-2, with a weak D call TRBD1 (6 bases). V was cut by 1 base and J by 8 bases, with 14 bases left in between. The CDR3 is made up of 14 amino acids. Germline lookup yields CDR1 LGHDT and CDR2 YNNKEL (reference sequence). CDR3 protein: CASSQGQGPGGYTF. CDR3 nucleotide sequence: TGTGCCAGCAGCCAAGGGCAGGGGCCAGGGGGCTACACCTTC.

The chain is built from TRBV7-9 and TRBJ1-1; D is undetermined. V shed 8 bases and J shed 0 bases, with 13 bases lying between them. This CDR3 comprises 14 residues. Germline V CDR1 and CDR2: SEHNR, FQNEAQ (reference sequence). DNA of the CDR3: TGTGCCAGCCGCTCCCAGGTGGTGAACACTGAAGCTTTCTTT. This sequence encodes CASRSQVVNTEAFF. Variable domain in full (rest from reference TRBV7-9 and TRBJ1-1): DTGVSQNPRHKITKRGQNVTFRCDPISEHNRLYWYRQTLGQGPEFLTYFQNEAQLEKSRLLSDRFSAERPKGSFSTLEIQRTEQGDSAMYLCASRSQVVNTEAFFGQGTRLTVV.

Comment on this clonotype: One junction end does not reproduce the germline sequence, and a read error may be involved. This chain links TRBV28 with TRBJ1-2; no firm D call. Germline assignment: CDR1 MDHEN and CDR2 SYDVKM. The CDR3 totals 14 residues. The CDR3 reads CARRFSSAFSGSPF. The CDR3 DNA is TGTGCCCGCCGTTTCTCCTCCGCGTTCTCTGGCTCCCCCTTC.

This clonotype was seen repeatedly, ten times or more. The chain couples TRBV10-3 to TRBJ2-7; D remains ambiguous. CDR1 is ENHRY, CDR2 SYGVKD, per germline. Trimming took off 3 bases at V and 2 bases at J, with 14 bases between the two ends. CDR3 length: 15 residues. CDR3 in amino acids: CAISDPTRSPYEQYF. The CDR3 DNA sequence: TGTGCCATCAGTGACCCGACCAGATCGCCCTACGAGCAGTACTTC.

Of note for this clonotype: In this CDR3 the conserved last residue, phenylalanine or tryptophan, is missing, so a read error is likely. V usage is TRBV3-1 and J usage is TRBJ2-1, with 7 bases identical to TRBD2. CDR1 and CDR2 (germline): LGHDT, YNNKEL (reference sequence). Trimming removed 7 bases from V and 0 bases from J; junction bases left unmatched: 6. The CDR3 spans 15 residues. CDR3 DNA: TGTGCCAGCATCGAGGGCGGGAGCTCCTACAATGAGCAGTTCCTC. Translating it yields CASIEGGSSYNEQFL.

V is TRBV6-6 and J is TRBJ2-1; 10 bases align to TRBD2. Trimming cost V 5 bases and J 7 bases; bases outside gene matches: 11. Germline loops: CDR1 MNHNY, CDR2 SVGAGI (reference sequence). This CDR3 region has 16 residues. CDR3 sequence: CASSPISGRFGNEQFF. The CDR3 DNA is TGTGCCAGCAGTCCCATTAGCGGGAGGTTTGGGAATGAGCAGTTCTTC.

Many counts were recorded for this clonotype. The chain carries TRBV6-6 and TRBJ2-3; a weak D match, TRBD2 (6 bases). CDR3 size: 16 residues. Trimming took off 0 bases at V and 4 bases at J, with 14 bases between the two ends. CDR1 MNHNY and CDR2 SVGAGI come from the germline V gene (reference sequence). The CDR3 sequence: CASSYSVGTGADTQYF. DNA for the CDR3: TGTGCCAGCAGTTACTCGGTCGGGACGGGGGCAGATACGCAGTATTTT.

The chain combines TRBV29-1 with TRBJ2-1, with 8 bases that match TRBD2. V was pared by 6 bases and J by 4 bases, with 11 bases of the junction left unmatched. Germline values: CDR1 SQVTM, CDR2 ANQGSEA. The CDR3 extends over 15 amino acids. CDR3 region: CSVRPTSGGYNEQFF. The DNA for the CDR3 is TGCAGCGTCCGACCAACTAGCGGAGGATACAATGAGCAGTTCTTC.

In its sample, this clonotype was seen many times. V is TRBV28 and J is TRBJ2-7; 11 bases are shared with TRBD1. With V trimmed by 2 bases and J by 0 bases, 3 bases remained unmatched. This CDR3 region has 16 residues. Germline V CDR1 and CDR2: MDHEN, SYDVKM. The CDR3 loop reads CASSLGGTGGSYEQYF. The CDR3 DNA is TGTGCCAGCAGTTTAGGGGGGACAGGGGGCTCCTACGAGCAGTACTTC.

This clonotype turned up a few times. The chain carries TRBV11-2 and TRBJ2-7; D is perhaps TRBD1 (5 bases). Germline CDR1 and CDR2: SGHAT and FQNNGV. V lost 5 bases to trimming and J lost 7 bases, with 21 bases between them. The CDR3 consists of 15 residues. For the CDR3, the DNA is TGTGCCAGCAGCCCGTATGGGGCGCTAACGGATGAGCAGTACTTC. Amino acid sequence: CASSPYGALTDEQYF.

This chain uses TRBV3-1 with TRBJ1-2; D is undetermined. With 1 base removed from V and 5 bases from J, the gap between germline ends came to 5 bases. Germline V gives CDR1 LGHDT, CDR2 YNNKEL (reference sequence). CDR3 size: 12 residues. CDR3 sequence (DNA): TGTGCCAGCAGCCAAGGGGCATATGGCTACACCTTC. It encodes CASSQGAYGYTF.

Only a few counts were recorded for this clonotype. This chain links TRBV29-1 with TRBJ2-5; the D is unclear. V dropped 3 bases and J dropped 1 base, with 9 bases sitting between them. CDR3 length equals 13 residues. The germline V gene encodes CDR1 SQVTM and CDR2 ANQGSEA. The CDR3 DNA reads as TGCAGCGTTGACTCTACTCTCCAAGAGACCCAGTACTTC. Translating it yields CSVDSTLQETQYF.

The chain links TRBV6-1 to TRBJ2-7, with 9 bases identical to TRBD1. CDR3 length: 14 amino acids. V was clipped by 5 bases and J by 3 bases; unmatched bases: 5. Germline CDR1 and CDR2: MNHNS and SASEGT. The CDR3 here is CASSRQGGYYEQYF. In DNA, the CDR3 is TGTGCCAGCAGTCGACAGGGGGGATACTACGAGCAGTACTTC.